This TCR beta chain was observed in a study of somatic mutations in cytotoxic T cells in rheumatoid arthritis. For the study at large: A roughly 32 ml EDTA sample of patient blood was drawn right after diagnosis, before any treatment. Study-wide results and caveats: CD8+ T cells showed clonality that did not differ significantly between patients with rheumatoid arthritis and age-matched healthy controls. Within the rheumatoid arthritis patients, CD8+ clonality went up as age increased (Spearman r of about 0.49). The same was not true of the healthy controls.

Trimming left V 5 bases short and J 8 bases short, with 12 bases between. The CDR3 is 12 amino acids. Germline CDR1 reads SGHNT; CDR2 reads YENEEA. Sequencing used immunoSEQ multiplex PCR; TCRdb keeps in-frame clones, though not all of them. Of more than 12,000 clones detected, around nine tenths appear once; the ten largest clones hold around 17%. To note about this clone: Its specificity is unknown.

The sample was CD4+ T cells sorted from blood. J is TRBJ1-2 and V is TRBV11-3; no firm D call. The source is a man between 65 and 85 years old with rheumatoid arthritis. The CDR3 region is CASSGQDGGYTF. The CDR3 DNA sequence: TGTGCCAGCAGCGGGCAGGATGGGGGCTACACCTTC.